The entry that follows covers one T cell receptor beta chain sequence. This sample was taken from a study of blood T cell repertoires in COVID-19. Across the study: The United States, Italy and Spain supplied acute and convalescent COVID-19 samples.

Profiled with immunoSEQ multiplex PCR; TCRdb holds only in-frame clones, not every one. The table lists over 400,000 clones, just over 85% of them singletons, with around 1.4% in the top ten. CDR3 length equals 15 residues. Trimming took off 10 bases at V and 7 bases at J, with 20 bases between the two ends. Per germline, CDR1 SNHLY and CDR2 FYNNEI. The specimen was peripheral blood. The receptor's source is a woman in her thirties with active or convalescent COVID-19. The chain joins TRBV2 to TRBJ1-6; D is unclear. The CDR3 loop is CATSRHGDDNSPLHF. In DNA form, the CDR3 reads TGTGCCACCTCTCGACACGGGGATGACAATTCACCCCTCCACTTT.